This TCR beta chain is drawn from a study of TIL therapy for anti-PD-1-resistant metastatic lung cancer (dated by TCRdb to about 2021). About the investigation overall: Tumors were collected before any PD-1/PD-L1 blockade, after which patients were given nivolumab, and patients who progressed were given lymphodepletion, an infusion of expanded TIL and IL-2. Enrolled patients had a median age of approximately 49 years (range about 35-85) and a median tumor PD-L1 proportion score of approximately 6.2%. Most of the cohort had lung adenocarcinoma, including a handful of EGFR-mutant tumors and two ALK-rearranged tumors, and half of the patients were either current or former smokers. A median non-synonymous tumor mutation burden of about 1.5 mutations per megabase was determined across the cohort by whole-exome sequencing. Clonotypes were tracked across tumor, expanded TIL product and serial blood samples by T cell receptor beta sequencing of tumor and peripheral blood.

Findings and caveats that apply to the study as a whole: Generalizability was limited because the cohort was highly selected, with more treatment-naive, never-smoker and oncogene-addicted patients included than is typical. Infused TIL clonotypes partially replaced the baseline peripheral repertoire then decayed over months, with no apparent association between persistence and response. The study protocol defined all tumor marker inferences as exploratory.

A remark on this clone: Its binding antigen is unknown. It has no much larger one-base neighbor in the sample; base qualities were not kept.

TCR beta CDR3 regions were amplified from genomic DNA by bias-controlled multiplex PCR with the immunoSEQ v3 hsTCRB kit. TCR libraries were sequenced on an Illumina NextSeq 500 to around 2 million read pairs for survey level or roughly 5-6.5 million for deep level. The paper's data handling went like this. V, D and J genes were assigned, non-productive sequences were removed, and clonality was reported by immunoSEQ Analyzer software. To compare repertoires between infused TIL and blood, productive Simpson clonality was used along with the Morisita overlap index of productive TRB rearrangements. Absolute clonotype counts in blood were estimated as lymphocyte count times CD3+ fraction times the clone's productive frequency. TCRdb's version of the immuneACCESS table is confined to in-frame rearrangements and falls short of the full clone set. An unresolved V gene accounts for under half of the shortfall where checked; the remainder is of unknown origin. V, J and clone size derive from that table, while D and trimming were established from the DNA sequence. Here the sample has 21,000 or so clones; 78% occur a single time. The ten largest make up 6% to 8.5% of the sample.

The time point label of this sample denotes: pre-treatment sample, taken before nivolumab and TIL therapy. Between late 2017 and 2020, a dual-center phase I trial enrolled adults who had stage 4 NSCLC. The samples were obtained from a phase I trial that was single-arm and open-label and tested tumor-infiltrating lymphocyte therapy combined with nivolumab in advanced non-small cell lung cancer. Blood mononuclear cells from EDTA tubes were isolated by Ficoll gradient, snap-frozen as pellets, and DNA was extracted with a Qiagen mini-prep kit. CDR1 and CDR2 are drawn from the germline V gene (reference sequence): LNHDA, SQIVND. The cysteine opens and the phenylalanine closes a CDR3 of 11 amino acids. The retained sequence is limited to the CDR3, 33 bases, with the frame set at the first base. V lost 6 bases and J lost 11 bases; the stretch between them is 11 bases long.

The clonotype originates from a person aged 25-85 years with non-small cell lung cancer. The material was blood, obtained at baseline. This receptor chain uses TRBV19 and TRBJ1-5, with the D gene call left open. For the CDR3, the sequence is CASSPGSAQHF. The nucleotide sequence is TGTGCCAGTAGCCCCGGGTCGGCCCAGCATTTT.